These 19 T cell receptor beta chains were all obtained from the same sample, sequenced in a study of cytomegalovirus exposure and HLA in healthy donors. This PCR relied on a set of 60 Vbeta primers and 13 Jbeta primers. Here immunoSEQ multiplex PCR was the method, and the copy in TCRdb shows in-frame clones only, minus some. The sample has roughly 100,000 clones, 70% seen once. Sequenced material: PBMCs. The receptors here all came from a man between 40 and 49 years old in good health and CMV-seropositive.

The chain is built from TRBV29-1 and TRBJ2-7, with D perhaps TRBD1 (5 bases). CDR1 is SQVTM, CDR2 ANQGSEA, per germline. This CDR3 contains 12 residues. V was pared by 4 bases and J by 4 bases, with 11 bases between. The CDR3 DNA is TGCAGCGTTGGGGGCAGTAGGTACGAGCAGTACTTC. It translates to CSVGGSRYEQYF.

The chain is built from TRBV19 and TRBJ2-3; 8 bases match TRBD1. The CDR3 runs to 15 residues. Germline CDR1 LNHDA, CDR2 SQIVND (reference sequence). J lost 0 bases, V lost 3 bases, and 2 bases had no gene match. CDR3 sequence (DNA): TGTGCCAGTAGTATGGGACAGGTGAGCACAGATACGCAGTATTTT. It is translated as CASSMGQVSTDTQYF.

The chain links TRBV18 to TRBJ2-7; 9 nucleotides agree with TRBD1. There are 15 residues in the CDR3. Germline trimming cut 2 bases from V and 5 bases from J; bases unmatched to any gene: 7. CDR1 is KGHSH, CDR2 LQKENI, per germline. CDR3 in amino acids: CASSPAGTGSHEQYF. CDR3 DNA sequence: TGTGCCAGCTCACCAGCCGGGACAGGGAGCCACGAGCAGTACTTC.

The V call is TRBV14, the J call TRBJ1-1; D is possibly TRBD1 (5 bases). Trimming pared 1 base from V and 4 bases from J, leaving 7 bases between. Germline assignment: CDR1 SGHDN and CDR2 FVKESK. The CDR3 is 13 residues long. For the CDR3, the DNA is TGTGCCAGCAGCCAAGTAGGGGCCACTGAAGCTTTCTTT. Its protein product is CASSQVGATEAFF.

This chain connects TRBV7-2 to TRBJ2-2; possible D gene TRBD1, 5 bases. The V gene's germline CDR1 is SGHTA and CDR2 FQGNSA. The CDR3 extends over 16 amino acids. With 7 bases removed from V and 8 bases from J, the gap between germline ends came to 23 bases. The CDR3 DNA sequence: TGTGCCAGCACCAAGGTGGCAGGGAAGGCTGGGGGGGAGCTGTTTTTT. This sequence encodes CASTKVAGKAGGELFF.

This chain links TRBV14 with TRBJ2-7; 10 bases align to TRBD2. CDR3 length equals 16 residues. Per the germline V gene, CDR1 is SGHDN and CDR2 is FVKESK. Trimming took 3 bases from V and 3 from J; bases not matched to a gene: 8. The CDR3 loop reads CASSHRSSGSYYEQYF. The CDR3 region has the DNA TGTGCCAGCAGCCACAGGTCTAGCGGGAGTTACTACGAGCAGTACTTC.

V is TRBV28 and J is TRBJ2-1; 10 nucleotides match TRBD2. The V gene end was trimmed by 5 bases and the J gene end by 7 bases; junction bases not matched to a gene: 5. Germline values: CDR1 MDHEN, CDR2 SYDVKM. The CDR3 is 14 residues long. Written as DNA, the CDR3 is TGTGCCAGCAGTCCCGGACTAGCGGTGAATGAGCAGTTCTTC. Its translation: CASSPGLAVNEQFF.

The chain is built from TRBV9 and TRBJ1-1, with 7 bases fitting TRBD1. This CDR3 is 13 amino acids long. Germline lookup yields CDR1 SGDLS and CDR2 YYNGEE. Trimming took 0 bases from V and 4 from J; bases not matched to a gene: 0. Here the CDR3 DNA reads TGTGCCAGCAGCGTAGAGGGGGCCACTGAAGCTTTCTTT. It specifies CASSVEGATEAFF.

The DNA for the CDR3 is TGCAGCGTACGTATAGCGTCTTCTACAGATACGCAGTATTTT. The encoded protein is CSVRIASSTDTQYF. The J gene is TRBJ2-3, the V gene TRBV29-1, with D tentatively TRBD2 (5 bases). The CDR3 sequence is 14 residues long. V was shortened by 6 bases and J by 3 bases, with 16 bases between the two germline ends. The V gene's germline CDR1 is SQVTM and CDR2 ANQGSEA.

The gene calls are TRBV28 and TRBJ2-2, with 12 positions matching TRBD1. The trim removed 10 bases at V and 3 bases at J, leaving 12 bases unmatched. CDR3 size: 17 residues. The germline CDR1 and CDR2 sequences are MDHEN and SYDVKM. The CDR3 DNA follows: TGTGCCACCCGGGACAGGGGGCGGGGATCGGACACCGGGGAGCTGTTTTTT. It is translated as CATRDRGRGSDTGELFF. The whole variable domain, filled in from reference TRBV28 and TRBJ2-2, reads DVKVTQSSRYLVKRTGEKVFLECVQDMDHENMFWYRQDPGLGLRLIYFSYDVKMKEKGDIPEGYSVSREKKERFSLILESASTNQTSMYLCATRDRGRGSDTGELFFGEGSRLTVL.

This chain joins TRBV7-9 and TRBJ1-1; TRBD1 aligns across 8 bases. The length of the CDR3 is 15 residues. Germline values: CDR1 SEHNR, CDR2 FQNEAQ (reference sequence). V shed 5 bases, J shed 1 base, and the junction held 6 bases outside the gene matches. The chain's CDR3 is CASSLSGQGNTEAFF. The DNA of the CDR3 is TGTGCCAGCAGCCTGAGCGGACAGGGGAACACTGAAGCTTTCTTT.

V usage is TRBV5-4 and J usage is TRBJ2-2, with D tentatively TRBD2 (6 bases). Germline values: CDR1 SGHNT, CDR2 YYREEE (reference sequence). V lost 5 bases, J lost 4 bases, and 18 bases lay in between. The CDR3 sequence is 16 residues long. CDR3: CASSSGSEIFTGELFF. CDR3 DNA: TGTGCCAGCAGTTCCGGGAGCGAAATTTTCACCGGGGAGCTGTTTTTT. The full variable domain, in which reference TRBV5-4 and TRBJ2-2 provide the parts outside the CDR3, is ETGVTQSPTHLIKTRGQQVTLRCSSQSGHNTVSWYQQALGQGPQFIFQYYREEENGRGNFPPRFSGLQFPNYSSELNVNALELDDSALYLCASSSGSEIFTGELFFGEGSRLTVL.

The chain is built from TRBV6-1 and TRBJ1-1; D not certain. The CDR3 totals 14 residues. CDR1 is MNHNS, CDR2 SASEGT, per germline. V was trimmed by 7 bases and J by 1 base, leaving 13 bases between them. The chain's CDR3 is CASKMVPGNTEAFF. The CDR3 DNA reads TGTGCCAGCAAGATGGTCCCGGGGAACACTGAAGCTTTCTTT.

The chain recombines TRBV7-3 with TRBJ2-3, with 13 bases identical to TRBD2. V gave up 4 bases and J gave up 0 bases; unmatched junction bases: 4. Germline CDR1 is SGHTA and CDR2 is FQGTGA. The CDR3 consists of 17 residues. Here the CDR3 DNA reads TGTGCCAGCAGCTCGACGACTAGCGGGAGGAGCACAGATACGCAGTATTTT. Translated, it gives CASSSTTSGRSTDTQYF.

The V call is TRBV7-2, the J call TRBJ1-1; D uncertain. The V end was cut by 0 bases, the J end by 6 bases, with 14 bases between. The CDR3 covers 15 residues. Per the germline V gene, CDR1 is SGHTA and CDR2 is FQGNSA. CDR3 protein: CASSLAPGTGAEAFF. As DNA, the CDR3 is TGTGCCAGCAGCTTAGCGCCGGGAACTGGGGCTGAAGCTTTCTTT.

The chain links TRBV6-5 to TRBJ1-2; 8 bases fit TRBD1. V lost 6 bases to trimming and J lost 6 bases; unmatched junction nucleotides: 6. CDR3 length equals 13 residues. Germline V lookup: CDR1 MNHEY, CDR2 SVGAGI. DNA for the CDR3: TGTGCCAGCAGGGACAGGGTAATCGATGGCTACACCTTC. Translated: CASRDRVIDGYTF.

V and J are TRBV5-6 and TRBJ1-2; 9 bases line up with TRBD1. V gave up 3 bases and J gave up 2 bases; unmatched junction bases: 11. The CDR3 has 17 residues. From germline, CDR1 is SGHDT and CDR2 YYEEEE. The CDR3 DNA sequence: TGTGCCAGCAGCTCCCCCCCCCGGGACAGGGCGAACTATGGCTACACCTTC. This translates into CASSSPPRDRANYGYTF.

This chain uses TRBV19 with TRBJ1-1; TRBD1 agrees at 7 bases. J lost 0 bases, V lost 6 bases, and 4 bases had no gene match. Germline V CDR1 and CDR2: LNHDA, SQIVND (reference sequence). The CDR3 spans 14 residues. For the CDR3, the DNA is TGTGCCAGTAGCCGGACAGGCATGAACACTGAAGCTTTCTTT. This sequence encodes CASSRTGMNTEAFF.

The V gene is TRBV27, the J gene TRBJ2-7; 8 nucleotides line up with TRBD1. V trimming: 9 bases; J trimming: 5 bases; junction bases outside the gene matches: 15. The length of the CDR3 is 15 residues. Germline V CDR1 and CDR2: MNHEY, SMNVEV (reference sequence). Written as DNA, the CDR3 is TGTGCCAGATGGCTCATCCGGGGACAGGTGAACGAGCAGTACTTC. This sequence encodes CARWLIRGQVNEQYF.